This TCR beta chain appears in the sequencing data of a study of T cell responses to AZD1222 COVID-19 vaccine. The method was immunoSEQ multiplex PCR; TCRdb's version includes in-frame clones alone and lacks a portion of them. The table includes approximately 60,000 clones, 75% to 90% detected once. The V segment lost 1 base and the J segment 0 bases; nucleotides outside the gene matches: 6. Germline CDR1 reads LGHNA; CDR2 reads YNFKEQ. The CDR3 covers 16 residues. Sequences were derived from peripheral blood, sampled on day 0 of MenACWY control vaccination. This receptor was taken from an adult in good health. The chain is built from TRBV4-2 and TRBJ2-7, with 7 bases matching TRBD2. CDR3 coding DNA: TGTGCCAGCAGCCAAGTCGGGACTACCGTCTCCTACGAGCAGTACTTC. It codes for CASSQVGTTVSYEQYF.